This TCR beta chain emerged from a study of blood T cells in healthy people across ages. The use of a sample-barcoded 5' primer and a J-beta primer mix characterized a second PCR of about 7 to 12 cycles. TCRdb used MiXCR to reprocess the 5' RACE reads, holding one entry per CDR3 protein. There are hundreds of thousands of distinct CDR3 sequences in the sample; around 26% occur only once, and 17% lies in the top ten. Germline loops: CDR1 SNHLY, CDR2 FYNNEI. This CDR3 spans 16 amino acids. Trimming cost V 6 bases and J 0 bases, with 15 bases left between them. Ten or more counts support this clonotype. The clonotype originates from an elderly woman in good health. The chain uses TRBV2 and TRBJ2-1; perhaps TRBD2 as D (6 bases). The sequencing sample was made of blood. In DNA, the CDR3 is TGTGCCAGCAGCGTACTAGCTCTGAGCTCCTACAATGAGCAGTTCTTC. It yields the protein CASSVLALSSYNEQFF.